What follows is one TCR beta chain and its context. Time point given: newly diagnosed GD, antithyroid drugs for less than 3 months. Extracted PBMC RNA gave rise to the TCR library. The sample belongs to a study of regulatory T cells in long-lasting Graves disease. Germline CDR1 reads LGHDT; CDR2 reads YNNKEL (reference sequence). The CDR3 contains 13 residues. V lost 1 base to trimming and J lost 10 bases, with 13 bases between them. Investigators prepared the TCR beta libraries by applying iRepertoire HTBI primers and Arm-PCR of CDR3 regions. TCRdb re-called the multiplex PCR reads through MiXCR, storing one row per CDR3 protein. The table lists roughly 260,000 distinct CDR3 sequences, about 20% of them singletons. In addition, the sample was reused for a study of T cells in Graves' hyperthyroidism and ophthalmopathy. Per that study: Stable hyperthyroidism and ophthalmopathy were separated using 13 V-J signatures.

The rearrangement links TRBV3-1 to TRBJ1-1; D is ambiguous. Specimen: peripheral blood mononuclear cells (PBMCs), collected at new diagnosis, from a patient treated with antithyroid drugs. The clonotype comes from a woman aged 25 to 45 with Graves disease. CDR3 protein: CASSQVRAGGAFF. CDR3 nucleotide sequence: TGTGCCAGCAGCCAAGTGCGGGCAGGCGGAGCTTTCTTT.